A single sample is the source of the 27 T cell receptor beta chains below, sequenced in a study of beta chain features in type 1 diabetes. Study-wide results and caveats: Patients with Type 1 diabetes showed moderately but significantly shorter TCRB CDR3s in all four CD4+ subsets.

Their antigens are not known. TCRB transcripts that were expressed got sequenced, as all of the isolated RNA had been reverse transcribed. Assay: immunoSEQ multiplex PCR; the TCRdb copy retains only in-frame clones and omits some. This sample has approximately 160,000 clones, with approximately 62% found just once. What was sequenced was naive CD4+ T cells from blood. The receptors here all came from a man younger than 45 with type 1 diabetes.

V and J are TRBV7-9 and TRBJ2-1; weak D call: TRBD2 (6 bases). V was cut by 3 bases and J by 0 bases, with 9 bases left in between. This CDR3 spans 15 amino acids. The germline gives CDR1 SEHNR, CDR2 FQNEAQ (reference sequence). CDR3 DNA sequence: TGTGCCAGCAGCTTCTCTAGCGTCTCCTACAATGAGCAGTTCTTC. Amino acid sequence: CASSFSSVSYNEQFF.

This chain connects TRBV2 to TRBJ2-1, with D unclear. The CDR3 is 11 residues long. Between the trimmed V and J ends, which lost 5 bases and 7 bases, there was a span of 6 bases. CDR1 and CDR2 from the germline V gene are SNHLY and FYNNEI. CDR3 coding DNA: TGTGCCAGCAGTCCAAGGAATGAGCAGTTCTTC. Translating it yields CASSPRNEQFF.

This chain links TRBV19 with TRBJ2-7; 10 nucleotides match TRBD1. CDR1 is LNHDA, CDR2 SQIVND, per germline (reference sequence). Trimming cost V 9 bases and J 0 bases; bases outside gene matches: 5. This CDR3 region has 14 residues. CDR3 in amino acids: CASRRTGGSYEQYF. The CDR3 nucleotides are TGTGCCAGCCGCCGGACAGGGGGCTCCTACGAGCAGTACTTC.

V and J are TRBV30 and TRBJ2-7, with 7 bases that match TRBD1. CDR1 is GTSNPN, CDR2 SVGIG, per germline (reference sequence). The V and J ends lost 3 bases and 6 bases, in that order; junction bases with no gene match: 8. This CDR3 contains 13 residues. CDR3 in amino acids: CAWRQTGRSEQYF. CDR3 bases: TGTGCCTGGAGGCAGACAGGGCGGAGCGAGCAGTACTTC.

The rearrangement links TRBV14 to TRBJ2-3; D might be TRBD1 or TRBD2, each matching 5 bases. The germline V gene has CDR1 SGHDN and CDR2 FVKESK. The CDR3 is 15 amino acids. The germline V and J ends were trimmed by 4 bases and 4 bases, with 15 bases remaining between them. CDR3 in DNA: TGTGCCAGCAGCCTCGCCGGGACCCTGGCAGATACGCAGTATTTT. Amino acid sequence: CASSLAGTLADTQYF.

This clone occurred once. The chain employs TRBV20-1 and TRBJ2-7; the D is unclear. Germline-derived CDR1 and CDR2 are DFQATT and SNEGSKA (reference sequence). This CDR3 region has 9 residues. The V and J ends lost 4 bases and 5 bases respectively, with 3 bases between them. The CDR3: CSATNEQYF. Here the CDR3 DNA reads TGCAGTGCTACGAACGAGCAGTACTTC.

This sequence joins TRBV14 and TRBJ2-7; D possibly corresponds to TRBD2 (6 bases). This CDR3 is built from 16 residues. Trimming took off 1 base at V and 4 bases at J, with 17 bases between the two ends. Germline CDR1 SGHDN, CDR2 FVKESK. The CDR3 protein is CASSQVFPRGGYEQYF. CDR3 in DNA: TGTGCCAGCAGCCAAGTCTTTCCTAGGGGAGGATACGAGCAGTACTTC.

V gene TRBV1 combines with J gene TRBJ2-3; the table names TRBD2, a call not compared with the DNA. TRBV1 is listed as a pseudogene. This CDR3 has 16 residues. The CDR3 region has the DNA TGCACCAGCAGCCAGGCTCGACTAGACAAGACAGATACGCAGTATTTT. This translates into CTSSQARLDKTDTQYF.

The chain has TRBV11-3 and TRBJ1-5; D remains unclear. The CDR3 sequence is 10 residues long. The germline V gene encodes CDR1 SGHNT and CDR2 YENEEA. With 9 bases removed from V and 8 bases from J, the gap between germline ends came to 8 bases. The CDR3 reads CASFQEPQHF. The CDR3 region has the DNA TGTGCCAGTTTCCAAGAGCCCCAGCATTTT.

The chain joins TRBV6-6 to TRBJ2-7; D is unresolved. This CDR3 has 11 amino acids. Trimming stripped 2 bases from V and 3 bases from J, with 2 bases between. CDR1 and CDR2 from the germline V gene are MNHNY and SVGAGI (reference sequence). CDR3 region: CASSYLYEQYF. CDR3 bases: TGTGCCAGCAGTTACCTCTACGAGCAGTACTTC.

The CDR3 here is CAIQGSTDTQYF. As DNA, the CDR3 is TGTGCCATTCAGGGAAGCACAGATACGCAGTATTTT. The V call is TRBV10-3, the J call TRBJ2-3, with D possibly TRBD1 on 5 matching bases. Per germline, CDR1 ENHRY and CDR2 SYGVKD. V lost 9 bases to trimming and J lost 0 bases, with 7 bases between them. The CDR3 is made up of 12 amino acids.

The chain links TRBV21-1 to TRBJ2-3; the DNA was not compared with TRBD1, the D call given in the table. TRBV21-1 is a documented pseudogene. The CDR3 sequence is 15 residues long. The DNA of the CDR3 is TGTGCCAGCAGCAAAGCTGGCAGATGCACAGATACGCAGTATTTT. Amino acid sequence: CASSKAGRCTDTQYF.

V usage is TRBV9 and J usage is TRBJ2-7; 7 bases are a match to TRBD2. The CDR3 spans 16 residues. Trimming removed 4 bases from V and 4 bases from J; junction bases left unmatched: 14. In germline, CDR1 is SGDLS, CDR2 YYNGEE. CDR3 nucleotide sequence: TGTGCCAGCAGCCTAGAGCGGGGTGGTTCAAAATACGAGCAGTACTTC. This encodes CASSLERGGSKYEQYF.

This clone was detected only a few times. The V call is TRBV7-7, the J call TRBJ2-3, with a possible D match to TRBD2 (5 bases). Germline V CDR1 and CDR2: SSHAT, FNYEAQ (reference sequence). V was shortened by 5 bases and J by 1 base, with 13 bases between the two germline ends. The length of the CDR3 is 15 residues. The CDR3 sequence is CASSPRADGTDTQYF. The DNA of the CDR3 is TGTGCCAGCAGCCCACGAGCGGACGGCACAGATACGCAGTATTTT.

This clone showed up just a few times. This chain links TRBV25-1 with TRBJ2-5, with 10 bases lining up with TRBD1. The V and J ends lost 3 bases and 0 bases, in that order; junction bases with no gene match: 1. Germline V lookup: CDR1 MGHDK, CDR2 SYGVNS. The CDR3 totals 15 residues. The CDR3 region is CASSEGQGYQETQYF. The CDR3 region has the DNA TGTGCCAGCAGTGAGGGACAGGGGTACCAAGAGACCCAGTACTTC.

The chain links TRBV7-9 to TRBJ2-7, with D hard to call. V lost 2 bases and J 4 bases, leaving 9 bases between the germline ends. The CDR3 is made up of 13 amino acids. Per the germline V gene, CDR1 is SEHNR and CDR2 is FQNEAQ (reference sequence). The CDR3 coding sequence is TGTGCCAGCAGCTTATCGGAGATTTACGAGCAGTACTTC. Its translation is CASSLSEIYEQYF.

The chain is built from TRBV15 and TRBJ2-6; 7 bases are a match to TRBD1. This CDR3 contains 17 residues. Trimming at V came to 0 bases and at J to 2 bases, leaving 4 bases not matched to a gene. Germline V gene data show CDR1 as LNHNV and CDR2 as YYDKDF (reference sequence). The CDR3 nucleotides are TGTGCCACCAGCAGAGAAACAGGGGCAGCTGGGGCCAACGTCCTGACTTTC. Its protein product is CATSRETGAAGANVLTF.

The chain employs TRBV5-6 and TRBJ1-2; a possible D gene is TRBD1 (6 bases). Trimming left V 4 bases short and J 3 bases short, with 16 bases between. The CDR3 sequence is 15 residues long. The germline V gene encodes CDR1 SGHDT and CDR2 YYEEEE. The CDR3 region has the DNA TGTGCCAGCAGCGAGGCAGGGGAGGAGGACTATGGCTACACCTTC. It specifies CASSEAGEEDYGYTF. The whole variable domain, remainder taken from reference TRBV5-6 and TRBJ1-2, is DAGVTQSPTHLIKTRGQQVTLRCSPKSGHDTVSWYQQALGQGPQFIFQYYEEEERQRGNFPDRFSGHQFPNYSSELNVNALLLGDSALYLCASSEAGEEDYGYTFGSGTRLTVV.

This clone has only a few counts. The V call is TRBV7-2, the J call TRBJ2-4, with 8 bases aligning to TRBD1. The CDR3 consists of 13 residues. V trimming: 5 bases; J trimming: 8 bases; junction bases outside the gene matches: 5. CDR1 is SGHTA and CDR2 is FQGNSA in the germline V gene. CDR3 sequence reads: CASSQGQGDIQYF. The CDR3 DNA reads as TGTGCCAGCAGCCAAGGACAGGGTGACATTCAGTACTTC. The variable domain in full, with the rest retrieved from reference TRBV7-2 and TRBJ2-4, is GAGVSQSPSNKVTEKGKDVELRCDPISGHTALYWYRQSLGQGLEFLIYFQGNSAPDKSGLPSDRFSAERTGGSVSTLTIQRTQQEDSAVYLCASSQGQGDIQYFGAGTRLSVL.

CDR3 in DNA: TGCGCCAGCAGCCAAGAGCGATTTCCAGATACGCAGTATTTT. Its protein is CASSQERFPDTQYF. V is TRBV4-1 and J is TRBJ2-3; unclear D gene. The V end was cut by 0 bases, the J end by 4 bases, with 8 bases between. The CDR3 has 14 amino acids. Germline V gives CDR1 MGHRA, CDR2 YSYEKL.

CDR3 protein: CASSQFGRNSPLHF. The CDR3 DNA follows: TGTGCCAGCAGCCAATTTGGACGTAATTCACCCCTCCACTTT. J is TRBJ1-6 and V is TRBV14; D gene ambiguous. This CDR3 is 14 amino acids long. With 2 bases removed from V and 6 bases from J, the gap between germline ends came to 8 bases. The germline V gene encodes CDR1 SGHDN and CDR2 FVKESK. Complete variable domain (other parts from reference TRBV14 and TRBJ1-6): EAGVTQFPSHSVIEKGQTVTLRCDPISGHDNLYWYRRVMGKEIKFLLHFVKESKQDESGMPNNRFLAERTGGTYSTLKVQPAELEDSGVYFCASSQFGRNSPLHFGNGTRLTVT.

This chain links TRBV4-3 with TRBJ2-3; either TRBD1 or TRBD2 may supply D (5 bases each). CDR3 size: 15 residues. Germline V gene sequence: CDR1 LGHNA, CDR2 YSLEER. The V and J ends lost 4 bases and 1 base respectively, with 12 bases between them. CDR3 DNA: TGCGCCAGCAGCCGTCGGGGCTATCGCACAGATACGCAGTATTTT. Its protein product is CASSRRGYRTDTQYF.

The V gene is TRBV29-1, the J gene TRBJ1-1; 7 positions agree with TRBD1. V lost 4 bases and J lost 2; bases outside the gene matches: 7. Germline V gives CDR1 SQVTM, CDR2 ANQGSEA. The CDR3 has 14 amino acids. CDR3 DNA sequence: TGCAGCGTTGTTCCTAGGACAGGAAACACTGAAGCTTTCTTT. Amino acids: CSVVPRTGNTEAFF.

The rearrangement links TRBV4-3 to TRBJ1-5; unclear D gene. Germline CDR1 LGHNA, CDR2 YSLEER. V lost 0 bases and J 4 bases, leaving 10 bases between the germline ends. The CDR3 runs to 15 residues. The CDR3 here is CASSQDPGRNQPQHF. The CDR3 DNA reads TGCGCCAGCAGCCAAGATCCTGGACGGAATCAGCCCCAGCATTTT.

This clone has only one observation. The CDR3 spells CASSQGDSPHGELFF. The CDR3 bases are TGCGCCAGCAGTCAAGGGGACAGCCCGCACGGGGAGCTGTTTTTT. This sequence joins TRBV23-1 and TRBJ2-2, with 7 bases fitting TRBD1. TRBV23-1 is identified as an open reading frame with a role that is uncertain. V dropped 2 bases and J dropped 7; count of bases not matched to a gene: 7. This CDR3 comprises 15 residues.

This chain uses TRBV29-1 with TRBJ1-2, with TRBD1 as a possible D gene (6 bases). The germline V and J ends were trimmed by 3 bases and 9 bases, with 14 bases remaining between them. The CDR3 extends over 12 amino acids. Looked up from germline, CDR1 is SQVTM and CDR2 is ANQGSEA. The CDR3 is CSVDRGGGSYTF. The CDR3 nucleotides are TGCAGCGTTGACCGCGGAGGGGGGAGCTACACCTTC.

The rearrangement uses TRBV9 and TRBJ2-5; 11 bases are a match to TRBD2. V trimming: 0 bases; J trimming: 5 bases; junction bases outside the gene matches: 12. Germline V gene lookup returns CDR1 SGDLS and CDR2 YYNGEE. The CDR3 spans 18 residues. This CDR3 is CASSVGWSSGGPEETQYF. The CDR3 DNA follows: TGTGCCAGCAGCGTAGGGTGGTCTAGCGGGGGGCCGGAGGAGACCCAGTACTTC. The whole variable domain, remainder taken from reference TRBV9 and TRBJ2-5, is DSGVTQTPKHLITATGQRVTLRCSPRSGDLSVYWYQQSLDQGLQFLIQYYNGEERAKGNILERFSAQQFPDLHSELNLSSLELGDSALYFCASSVGWSSGGPEETQYFGPGTRLLVL.